This T cell receptor (beta chain) came from a study of tumor-infiltrating lymphocytes in primary liver carcinoma (dated by TCRdb to the late 2010s). About the investigation overall: Between November 2015 and early 2016, a few patients in China with histopathologically diagnosed primary liver carcinoma had their tumors surgically resected. A total of approximately 35 specimens from 5 patients, comprising approximately 25 tumor regions, 5 adjacent noncancerous liver tissues and 5 peripheral blood samples, were covered by TCRbeta repertoire sequencing. Hepatocellular carcinoma (four) or combined HCC and intrahepatic cholangiocarcinoma (one) was present in the five patients, who were three men and two women aged 30 to 69 years. TCRbeta repertoire sequencing, expression microarrays and whole-exome sequencing were combined in the study across five regions of each liver tumor, with adjacent normal tissue and blood also included. Roughly 3.5 to 7.5 million productive TCRbeta reads were obtained per sample, and no significant difference in read depth was found between tissue types. Tumors of the five patients were stage T1-T3 N0M0 with maximum diameters of 4.2 to 10 cm. High reproducibility was observed for the technical replicate repertoires, with mean shared-clone rates roughly 0.92 and correlation coefficients above 0.95. The research as a whole found: Comparison of CD4+ and CD8+ T cell repertoires was precluded by the use of bulk unsorted samples. With just a few patients in the study, the authors point out that the findings should be validated in a larger study. Because only the TCR beta chain was sequenced and unpaired alpha chains were not captured, true repertoire diversity is likely underestimated. Repertoire overlap was higher between tumor regions (mean approximately 36%) than tumor-adjacent (around 17%) or tumor-blood (about 14%) pairs, consistent with antigen-driven expansion. A significantly larger repertoire fraction was made up by the top 250 clones in tumors than in blood (p = 0.039).

Blood RNA was extracted from unsorted whole blood with TRIzol reagent; germline DNA came from the DNeasy Blood & Tissue kit. At the time of sampling, the patients were treatment-naive and had chronic HBV infection. Before surgery, approximately 3.7 milliliters of peripheral blood were drawn into K2EDTA tubes. A constant-region primer and ProtoScript II reverse transcriptase were used to reverse-transcribe TCRbeta-specific cDNA from 500 ng total RNA. The TCRbeta libraries were prepared through three rounds of nested multiplex PCR following a slightly modified ARM-PCR procedure. Sample barcodes and Illumina adapters were attached in a final 25-cycle PCR using Deep VentR polymerase. Before sequencing, amplicons between 200 and 500 bp were purified from gel using a QIAquick gel extraction kit. An Illumina HiSeq 2500 was used to sequence the TCRbeta amplicons, generating 250-bp paired-end reads. The paper's data handling went like this. Quality trimming of reads was performed with Trimmomatic v0.33, and paired reads were merged with FLASH v1.2.11 so that full CDR3 sequences could be recovered. V, D and J germline segments were assigned to the rearranged TCRbeta sequences using MiGEC v1.2.1b. Clonotype statistics and Shannon-Wiener diversity indices were computed with VDJtools v1.0.0. Except for diversity analysis, only each sample's 250 most abundant clonotypes were used in subsequent analyses to reduce sampling bias. TCRdb itself trimmed the public reads at Q25 with fastp, ran MiXCR and retained productive beta chains. Rows merge per CDR3 protein into single entries with the most common DNA and genes. What appears here as the V and J calls and clone size reflects TCRdb's work, not the paper's. Across this sample there are 300,000 to 400,000 distinct CDR3 sequences, with almost 65% seen only once. The ten largest account for about 6.5% of the sample.

Note on this clonotype: It has no known antigen specificity. The junction departs from the called germline gene at one end, perhaps through a read error.

Sequencing input: peripheral blood. This receptor was identified in a middle-aged man with primary liver carcinoma and hepatitis B virus infection.

The nucleotide sequence is given as TGTGGCAGCAGTTTGAGTGTCGCGGTTTACTCGGATACGCAGTATTTT. Its translation reads: CGSSLSVAVYSDTQYF. The chain was built from TRBV5-6 and TRBJ2-3, with the D gene too uncertain to name. From the cysteine through the phenylalanine, the CDR3 covers 16 amino acids. Only CDR3 DNA is held: 48 bases, read in frame from base 1. Per the germline V gene, SGHDT is the CDR1 and YYEEEE is the CDR2.